The following is a T cell receptor beta chain sequence with its context. Trimming left V 3 bases short and J 2 bases short, with 10 bases between. The CDR3 spans 14 residues. Germline CDR1 is SGDLS and CDR2 is YYNGEE. This entry comes from a study of blood T cell repertoires in COVID-19. Study information: Acute and convalescent COVID-19 samples came from the United States, Italy and Spain. From T cells, B-cell-depleted T cells, or PBMCs came the material, which was cDNA or gDNA.

As handled by the study authors: Amplified reference gene primers provided the basis for estimating nucleated cell counts. Repertoires were generated with immunoSEQ multiplex PCR, while TCRdb's copy carries only in-frame clones and drops some. The V and J calls and clone size come from that table; D and trimming were worked out from the DNA. Here the sample spans about 120,000 clones, over 75% being singletons. The sequence was collected from a woman between 70 and 85 years old who had recovered from COVID-19. Material for sequencing was peripheral blood. The chain joins TRBV9 to TRBJ2-3; D possibly corresponds to TRBD2 (6 bases). The CDR3 region has the DNA TGTGCCAGCAGCGGGGACTCTCACACAGATACGCAGTATTTT. The encoded protein is CASSGDSHTDTQYF.